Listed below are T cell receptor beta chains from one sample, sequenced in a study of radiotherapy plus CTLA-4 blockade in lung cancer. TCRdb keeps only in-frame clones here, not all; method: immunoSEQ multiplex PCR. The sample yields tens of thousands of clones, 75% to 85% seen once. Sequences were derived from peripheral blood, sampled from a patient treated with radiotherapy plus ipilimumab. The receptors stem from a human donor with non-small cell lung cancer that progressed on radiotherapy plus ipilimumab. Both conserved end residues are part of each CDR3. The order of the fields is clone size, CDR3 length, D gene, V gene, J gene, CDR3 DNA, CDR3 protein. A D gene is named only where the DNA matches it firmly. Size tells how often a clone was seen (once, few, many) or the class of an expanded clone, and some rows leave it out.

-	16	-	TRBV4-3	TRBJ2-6	TGCGCCAGCAGCCAAGAGCGGTATCCAGGGGCCAACGTCCTGACTTTC	CASSQERYPGANVLTF
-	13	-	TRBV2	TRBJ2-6	TGTGCCAGCAGTGATCTTGGGGCCAACGTCCTGACTTTC	CASSDLGANVLTF
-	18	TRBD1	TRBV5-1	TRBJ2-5	TGCGCCAGCAGCGCGCCCCCGGGACAGGGGGCGGGAAGGGAGACCCAGTACTTC	CASSAPPGQGAGRETQYF
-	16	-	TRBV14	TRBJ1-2	TGTGCCAGCAGCCAGGACCCGGGGGGCGTTAACTATGGCTACACCTTC	CASSQDPGGVNYGYTF
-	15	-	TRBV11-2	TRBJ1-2	TGTGCCAGCAGCTTATGGGAGGGTTGGAACTATGGCTACACCTTC	CASSLWEGWNYGYTF
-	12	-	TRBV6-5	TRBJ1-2	TGTGCCAGCAGTCCAGCTAACTATGGCTACACCTTC	CASSPANYGYTF
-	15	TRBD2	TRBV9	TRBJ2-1	TGTGCCAGCAGCGTAGTTCTAGCGGGCTACAATGAGCAGTTCTTC	CASSVVLAGYNEQFF
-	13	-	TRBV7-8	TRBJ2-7	TGTGCCAGCAGCCTGGGGGCGGGCTACGAGCAGTACTTC	CASSLGAGYEQYF
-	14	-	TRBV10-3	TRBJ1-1	TGTGCCATCAGTGAGGGCAGGGGGAACACTGAAGCTTTCTTT	CAISEGRGNTEAFF
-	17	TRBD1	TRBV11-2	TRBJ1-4	TGTGCCAGCAGCTTATACCCGACAGGGGGCAACGATGAAAAACTGTTTTTT	CASSLYPTGGNDEKLFF
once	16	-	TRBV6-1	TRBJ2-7	TGTGCCAGCAGTGAACTACTGGTCGAACTTTCCTACGAGCAGTACTTC	CASSELLVELSYEQYF
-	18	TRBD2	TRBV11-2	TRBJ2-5	TGTGCCAGCAGCCCCCTGCTGGCTAGCGGGGGGCGCCAAGAGACCCAGTACTTC	CASSPLLASGGRQETQYF
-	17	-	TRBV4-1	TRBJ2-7	TGCGCCAGCAGCCAAGGTATGGTAGGAGGGTCCTCCTACGAGCAGTACTTC	CASSQGMVGGSSYEQYF
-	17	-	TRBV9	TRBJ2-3	TGTGCCAGCAGCGTAGCACCGGAGTCTACTAGCACAGATACGCAGTATTTT	CASSVAPESTSTDTQYF
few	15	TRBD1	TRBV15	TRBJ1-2	TGTGCCACCAGCACAGGGACAGGGGGCGACTATGGCTACACCTTC	CATSTGTGGDYGYTF
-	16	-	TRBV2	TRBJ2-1	TGTGCCAGCAAATTCCAGACAGGAGGCTCCTACAATGAGCAGTTCTTC	CASKFQTGGSYNEQFF
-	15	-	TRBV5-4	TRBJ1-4	TGTGCCAGCAGCTTGAACCAGATCGGGAATGAAAAACTGTTTTTT	CASSLNQIGNEKLFF
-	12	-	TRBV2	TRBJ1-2	TGTGCCAGCCACAGAATCGTCTATGGCTACACCTTC	CASHRIVYGYTF
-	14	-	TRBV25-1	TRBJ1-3	TGTGCCAGCAGTGAGGCAGGGTCTGGAAACACCATATATTTT	CASSEAGSGNTIYF
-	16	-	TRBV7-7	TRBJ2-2	TGTGCTAGCACCTTGGGGGGATTCATGAACACCGGGGAGCTGTTTTTT	CASTLGGFMNTGELFF
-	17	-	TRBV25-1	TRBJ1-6	TGTGCCAGCAGTGATGACAGCGAGAGCTCCTATAATTCACCCCTCCACTTT	CASSDDSESSYNSPLHF
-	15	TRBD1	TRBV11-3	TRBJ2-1	TGTGCCAGCAGCTTAGGGACAGGCGCCTACAATGAGCAGTTCTTC	CASSLGTGAYNEQFF
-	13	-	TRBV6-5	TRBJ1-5	TGTGCCAGCAGCCCGTATAGCAATCAGCCCCAGCATTTT	CASSPYSNQPQHF
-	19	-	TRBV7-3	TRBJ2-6	TGTGCCAGCAGCGGTCGCGGAGGGTACATACTCTCTGGGGCCAACGTCCTGACTTTC	CASSGRGGYILSGANVLTF
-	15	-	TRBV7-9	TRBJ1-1	TGTGCCAGCAGCTTAGGCCGGGGACAAGAGACTGAAGCTTTCTTT	CASSLGRGQETEAFF
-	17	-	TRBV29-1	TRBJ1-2	TGCAGCGTTGAAGCCCAGAGGGGGTTCCAGGGGAACTATGGCTACACCTTC	CSVEAQRGFQGNYGYTF
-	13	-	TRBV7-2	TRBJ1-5	TGTGCCAGCAGCTTGGGGGGGTATCAGCCCCAGCATTTT	CASSLGGYQPQHF